The 27 T cell receptor beta chains below all came from one sample that was sequenced in a study of blood T cell repertoires in COVID-19. Clones were sequenced by immunoSEQ multiplex PCR, and TCRdb holds only the in-frame ones, with some missing. Here the sample spans 200,000 to 250,000 clones, about 85% being singletons. The specimen was PBMCs or T cells enriched from blood (not recorded which). The receptors were sampled from a woman under 40 who had recovered from COVID-19.

V gene TRBV5-6 combines with J gene TRBJ1-5, with D hard to call. Germline V gene data show CDR1 as SGHDT and CDR2 as YYEEEE. CDR3 length: 15 amino acids. V was clipped by 3 bases and J by 1 base, with 11 bases between them. The CDR3 nucleotides are TGTGCCAGCAGCTGGGCGGGCCTAAGCAATCAGCCCCAGCATTTT. Its protein product is CASSWAGLSNQPQHF.

This clone was seen a single time. The chain uses TRBV7-2 and TRBJ2-3; 8 nucleotides line up with TRBD2. Trimming removed 5 bases from V and 0 bases from J; junction bases left unmatched: 16. This CDR3 has 19 amino acids. Germline V gene sequence: CDR1 SGHTA, CDR2 FQGNSA. Written as DNA, the CDR3 is TGTGCCAGCAGCCAGGAGAGGCGAGCGGGGGCCCTTAGCACAGATACGCAGTATTTT. Amino acid sequence: CASSQERRAGALSTDTQYF.

The V gene is TRBV18, the J gene TRBJ1-2; 9 nucleotides match TRBD1. V lost 1 base, J lost 5 bases, and 5 bases stayed unmatched. The CDR3 runs to 15 residues. From germline, CDR1 is KGHSH and CDR2 LQKENI. CDR3 sequence reads: CASSPQGQGSYGYTF. DNA of the CDR3: TGTGCCAGCTCACCACAGGGACAGGGTTCGTATGGCTACACCTTC.

The chain links TRBV25-1 to TRBJ1-1, with D unresolved. Trimming removed 6 bases from V and 0 bases from J, with 8 bases in between. From germline, CDR1 is MGHDK and CDR2 SYGVNS. The CDR3 spans 13 residues. Here the CDR3 DNA reads TGTGCCAGCAGCCCGAGGATGAACACTGAAGCTTTCTTT. Amino acid sequence: CASSPRMNTEAFF.

The genes are TRBV5-1 and TRBJ1-1; D is perhaps TRBD1 (5 bases). The CDR3 contains 14 residues. Germline assignment: CDR1 SGHRS and CDR2 YFSETQ. Trimming took off 2 bases at V and 6 bases at J, with 14 bases between the two ends. The CDR3 loop is CASSLPGGRAEAFF. The CDR3 nucleotides read TGCGCCAGCAGCTTACCCGGGGGACGCGCTGAAGCTTTCTTT.

This clone was observed a handful of times. The chain links TRBV7-2 to TRBJ1-6; D ambiguous. The V end was cut by 1 base, the J end by 0 bases, with 7 bases between. The CDR3 has 16 amino acids. Germline V gene data show CDR1 as SGHTA and CDR2 as FQGNSA. The CDR3 here is CASSLGHSSYNSPLHF. In DNA form, the CDR3 reads TGTGCCAGCAGCTTAGGCCATAGCTCCTATAATTCACCCCTCCACTTT.

With respect to this clone: The sample has other DNA sequences that encode this CDR3 too. The chain links TRBV15 to TRBJ2-5, with 9 bases matching TRBD1. Germline lookup yields CDR1 LNHNV and CDR2 YYDKDF (reference sequence). After removal of 0 bases from V and 5 bases from J, the junction contained 7 bases not matched to a gene. There are 16 residues in the CDR3. For the CDR3, the DNA is TGTGCCACCAGCAGAGATAGGGGACAGGGCAGGGAGACCCAGTACTTC. Its protein is CATSRDRGQGRETQYF.

In nucleotides, the CDR3 is TGTGCCAGCAGCGCTACAGGGGGCGTTAGGTACGAGCAGTACTTC. It encodes CASSATGGVRYEQYF. V is TRBV7-2 and J is TRBJ2-7, with TRBD1 identical over 9 bases. This CDR3 region has 15 residues. The germline V gene has CDR1 SGHTA and CDR2 FQGNSA. V trimming: 5 bases; J trimming: 4 bases; junction bases outside the gene matches: 9. Supplemented by reference TRBV7-2 and TRBJ2-7, the full variable domain reads GAGVSQSPSNKVTEKGKDVELRCDPISGHTALYWYRQSLGQGLEFLIYFQGNSAPDKSGLPSDRFSAERTGGSVSTLTIQRTQQEDSAVYLCASSATGGVRYEQYFGPGTRLTVT.

This sequence joins TRBV5-1 and TRBJ1-1; no firm D call. The length of the CDR3 is 16 residues. The germline V gene has CDR1 SGHRS and CDR2 YFSETQ. Between the trimmed V and J ends, which lost 0 bases and 0 bases, there was a span of 12 bases. The CDR3 spells CASSLELPGLNTEAFF. The CDR3 DNA reads as TGCGCCAGCAGCTTGGAACTTCCGGGATTGAACACTGAAGCTTTCTTT.

The rearrangement links TRBV2 to TRBJ1-2; 9 bases line up with TRBD1. Germline CDR1 and CDR2: SNHLY and FYNNEI. The J segment lost 6 bases and the V segment lost 5 bases, leaving 7 bases of the junction unmatched. This CDR3 contains 14 residues. The CDR3 sequence: CASSLRDREDGYTF. DNA for the CDR3: TGTGCCAGCAGTCTTAGGGACAGGGAAGATGGCTACACCTTC.

V gene TRBV9 combines with J gene TRBJ1-1, with D unclear. The CDR3 loop spans 13 amino acids. Deletions cut 4 bases from V and 5 bases from J, with 12 bases between. Per germline, CDR1 SGDLS and CDR2 YYNGEE. The CDR3 region is CASSPPGRTEAFF. For the CDR3, the DNA is TGTGCCAGCAGCCCCCCCGGGAGAACTGAAGCTTTCTTT.

The chain uses TRBV7-8 and TRBJ1-2; tentatively, D is TRBD1 (6 bases). V was cut by 5 bases and J by 7 bases, with 26 bases left in between. The CDR3 runs to 17 residues. The germline V gene encodes CDR1 SGHVS and CDR2 FQNEAQ. The DNA for the CDR3 is TGTGCCAGCAGCCCCCGGAGTGGTGCGGGGGGCGCTTTTGGCTACACCTTC. It yields the protein CASSPRSGAGGAFGYTF.

This clone occurred once. This chain links TRBV28 with TRBJ1-4, with TRBD1 as a possible D gene (6 bases). In germline, CDR1 is MDHEN, CDR2 SYDVKM. Between the trimmed V and J ends, which lost 2 bases and 6 bases, there was a span of 16 bases. The CDR3 spans 16 residues. The CDR3 DNA sequence: TGTGCCAGCAGTTTAAGGAGCACAGGGCCCCATGAAAAACTGTTTTTT. It encodes CASSLRSTGPHEKLFF.

The gene calls are TRBV9 and TRBJ2-1; TRBD2 matches at 9 bases. V was pared by 0 bases and J by 7 bases, with 5 bases of the junction left unmatched. The CDR3 runs to 15 residues. Germline CDR1 is SGDLS and CDR2 is YYNGEE. The CDR3 DNA is TGTGCCAGCAGCGTAGCAGGGAGCGGGGGGAATGAGCAGTTCTTC. Translation gives CASSVAGSGGNEQFF.

With respect to this clone: Distinct nucleotide sequences in the sample also encode this CDR3. This chain connects TRBV29-1 to TRBJ1-1, with D possibly TRBD1 on 5 matching bases. CDR1 is SQVTM, CDR2 ANQGSEA, per germline. The CDR3 loop spans 12 amino acids. V shed 6 bases and J shed 3 bases, with 11 bases lying between them. CDR3 DNA sequence: TGCAGCGTAAGGGTAGGGGACACTGAAGCTTTCTTT. Protein sequence: CSVRVGDTEAFF.

This clone was seen just once. The chain links TRBV28 to TRBJ2-7; 8 bases line up with TRBD1. With 6 bases clipped from V and 7 bases from J, the junction kept 11 bases outside the gene matches. Germline CDR1 reads MDHEN; CDR2 reads SYDVKM. The CDR3 consists of 14 residues. For the CDR3, the DNA is TGTGCCAGCAGACCCCCGACAGGGGCTAAGGAGCAGTACTTC. This codes for CASRPPTGAKEQYF. The full variable domain, completed using reference TRBV28 and TRBJ2-7, is DVKVTQSSRYLVKRTGEKVFLECVQDMDHENMFWYRQDPGLGLRLIYFSYDVKMKEKGDIPEGYSVSREKKERFSLILESASTNQTSMYLCASRPPTGAKEQYFGPGTRLTVT.

J is TRBJ1-1 and V is TRBV19; D not resolved. The V gene lost 3 bases and the J gene lost 1 base, with 12 bases spanning the gap. This CDR3 comprises 15 residues. Germline assignment: CDR1 LNHDA and CDR2 SQIVND (reference sequence). The CDR3, as DNA: TGTGCCAGTAGTATTTCAGCAACAGAGAACACTGAAGCTTTCTTT. This codes for CASSISATENTEAFF.

This chain links TRBV27 with TRBJ2-1; 11 nucleotides line up with TRBD2. Germline loops: CDR1 MNHEY, CDR2 SMNVEV (reference sequence). V dropped 6 bases and J dropped 4; count of bases not matched to a gene: 11. The CDR3 spans 17 residues. The CDR3 DNA is TGTGCCAGCAGGACGGGGGTGGGGACTAGCGGATACAATGAGCAGTTCTTC. It specifies CASRTGVGTSGYNEQFF.

This clone appeared a single time. The chain combines TRBV4-3 with TRBJ2-3; D remains ambiguous. The CDR3 is 14 amino acids. Per the germline V gene, CDR1 is LGHNA and CDR2 is YSLEER. Trimming took off 0 bases at V and 3 bases at J, with 7 bases between the two ends. CDR3 DNA sequence: TGCGCCAGCAGCCAAGATGTGGCTACAGATACGCAGTATTTT. This codes for CASSQDVATDTQYF.

This chain links TRBV7-8 with TRBJ1-2, with 9 bases that match TRBD1. The germline V gene has CDR1 SGHVS and CDR2 FQNEAQ. J was trimmed by 8 bases and V by 1 base; bases with no gene match: 11. This CDR3 has 16 amino acids. In DNA, the CDR3 is TGTGCCAGCAGCTTAGGGACAGGGGCGGTTGTAGGCGGCTACACCTTC. Translation gives CASSLGTGAVVGGYTF. The full variable domain, completed using reference TRBV7-8 and TRBJ1-2, is GAGVSQSPRYKVAKRGQDVALRCDPISGHVSLFWYQQALGQGPEFLTYFQNEAQLDKSGLPSDRFFAERPEGSVSTLKIQRTQQEDSAVYLCASSLGTGAVVGGYTFGSGTRLTVV.

V usage is TRBV6-1 and J usage is TRBJ1-5; TRBD1 is a possible D gene (6 bases). Germline lookup yields CDR1 MNHNS and CDR2 SASEGT. V was clipped by 0 bases and J by 6 bases, with 9 bases between them. CDR3 length equals 14 residues. The CDR3 sequence: CASSEAGGRQPQHF. The CDR3 DNA reads as TGTGCCAGCAGTGAAGCTGGGGGCCGTCAGCCCCAGCATTTT.

The chain uses TRBV4-3 and TRBJ1-3; 7 bases are shared with TRBD1. Trimming at V came to 1 base and at J to 0 bases, leaving 3 bases not matched to a gene. CDR1 is LGHNA, CDR2 YSLEER, per germline. The CDR3 runs 16 residues. CDR3 residues: CASSQGTGSSGNTIYF. The CDR3, as DNA: TGCGCCAGCAGCCAAGGGACAGGAAGCTCTGGAAACACCATATATTTT.

The rearrangement links TRBV5-1 to TRBJ1-2; 8 bases map to TRBD1. V was clipped by 4 bases and J by 3 bases; unmatched bases: 5. The CDR3 runs 14 residues. Germline-derived CDR1 and CDR2 are SGHRS and YFSETQ. CDR3 loop: CASSLTGVDYGYTF. As DNA, the CDR3 is TGCGCCAGCAGCCTGACAGGGGTGGACTATGGCTACACCTTC.

This chain links TRBV2 with TRBJ2-5, with 7 nucleotides matching TRBD2. V gave up 7 bases and J gave up 2 bases; unmatched junction bases: 4. The CDR3 totals 13 residues. Germline V lookup: CDR1 SNHLY, CDR2 FYNNEI. In DNA, the CDR3 is TGTGCCAGCACCAGGACTAGACAAGAGACCCAGTACTTC. It yields the protein CASTRTRQETQYF.

V usage is TRBV6-6 and J usage is TRBJ1-2, with D uncertain. Trimming removed 10 bases from V and 1 base from J, with 13 bases in between. CDR1 is MNHNY, CDR2 SVGAGI, per germline (reference sequence). The CDR3 spans 13 residues. The chain's CDR3 is CATTESSNYGYTF. The DNA for the CDR3 is TGTGCCACCACGGAGAGCAGTAACTATGGCTACACCTTC.

The chain is built from TRBV14 and TRBJ1-2, with 10 bases aligning to TRBD1. V lost 1 base and J lost 8; bases outside the gene matches: 1. CDR1 is SGHDN and CDR2 is FVKESK in the germline V gene. CDR3 size: 13 residues. CDR3 in amino acids: CASSQGQGAGYTF. The CDR3 DNA reads TGTGCCAGCAGCCAAGGACAGGGGGCCGGCTACACCTTC. Together with reference TRBV14 and TRBJ1-2, the CDR3 gives the full variable domain: EAGVTQFPSHSVIEKGQTVTLRCDPISGHDNLYWYRRVMGKEIKFLLHFVKESKQDESGMPNNRFLAERTGGTYSTLKVQPAELEDSGVYFCASSQGQGAGYTFGSGTRLTVV.

The chain recombines TRBV14 with TRBJ1-2, with a tentative D call TRBD1 (5 bases). Germline assignment: CDR1 SGHDN and CDR2 FVKESK. V was shortened by 4 bases and J by 5 bases, with 23 bases between the two germline ends. There are 17 residues in the CDR3. CDR3 region: CASSRRPGGRGLYGYTF. CDR3 sequence (DNA): TGTGCCAGCAGCCGTCGGCCCGGGGGACGGGGTTTGTATGGCTACACCTTC.